These T cell receptor beta chains were read from a single sample in a study of T cell responses to AZD1222 COVID-19 vaccine. Clones were read by immunoSEQ multiplex PCR, and TCRdb kept only the in-frame ones, dropping some. This sample yields over 55,000 clones, of which around 80% are seen a single time; roughly 3.6% belongs to the top ten. This specimen consisted of peripheral blood, obtained 28 days after the second AZD1222 dose. These receptors all come from an adult who received the AZD1222 COVID-19 vaccine. Each CDR3 is given with its conserved first and last residue. D genes are given only for firm matches.

CDR3 protein: CASSFSPGTQYF; D gene: NA; V gene: TRBV7-2
CDR3 protein: CASSFGQGARREQYF; D gene: TRBD1; V gene: TRBV6-2/TRBV6-3
CDR3 protein: CASSHICGKRGQNSNQPQHF; D gene: TRBD1; V gene: TRBV9
CDR3 protein: CASTSQPPHGMNTEAFF; D gene: NA; V gene: TRBV4-3
CDR3 protein: CASNARDSYEQYF; D gene: TRBD1; V gene: TRBV7-9
CDR3 protein: CASSDSRVRNTEAFF; D gene: NA; V gene: TRBV18
CDR3 protein: CASSFQGISDEQYF; D gene: NA; V gene: TRBV28
CDR3 protein: CASSIGEYRDSNQPQHF; D gene: NA; V gene: TRBV19
CDR3 protein: CASSVVRENTEAFF; D gene: NA; V gene: TRBV9
CDR3 protein: CASSKWVQRSGNTIYF; D gene: NA; V gene: TRBV21-1
CDR3 protein: CASSYEADSEAFF; D gene: NA; V gene: TRBV6-2/TRBV6-3
CDR3 protein: CASTRGGQNTGELFF; D gene: NA; V gene: TRBV19
CDR3 protein: CAWGRGDEKLFF; D gene: NA; V gene: TRBV30
CDR3 protein: CASSSQTSALGDTQYF; D gene: TRBD2; V gene: TRBV7-2
CDR3 protein: CASSLASGGAALDTQYF; D gene: TRBD2; V gene: TRBV7-8
CDR3 protein: CASSRERGRTDTQYF; D gene: TRBD2; V gene: TRBV7-2
CDR3 protein: CASSQGHGNQPQHF; D gene: NA; V gene: TRBV9
CDR3 protein: CASSLGPGELFF; D gene: NA; V gene: TRBV7-8
CDR3 protein: CASSRTGHGTEAFF; D gene: NA; V gene: TRBV6-5
CDR3 protein: CASSIQITGDRGYNEQFF; D gene: TRBD1; V gene: TRBV19
CDR3 protein: CASSLEHYGYTF; D gene: NA; V gene: TRBV12-3/TRBV12-4
CDR3 protein: CASSRRTDSYEQYF; D gene: NA; V gene: TRBV13
CDR3 protein: CASSALIVNSPLHF; D gene: NA; V gene: TRBV3-1/TRBV3-2
CDR3 protein: CASSSEGQMNTEAFF; D gene: TRBD1; V gene: TRBV11-3
CDR3 protein: CASSSPQGKTDTQYF; D gene: TRBD1; V gene: TRBV27
CDR3 protein: CASSYLSHYGYTF; D gene: NA; V gene: TRBV6-5
CDR3 protein: CAIASGGVIDTQYF; D gene: TRBD2; V gene: TRBV10-3
CDR3 protein: CASSPSGQGRNSPLHF; D gene: TRBD1; V gene: TRBV27
CDR3 protein: CASSLGGGMDTEAFF; D gene: NA; V gene: TRBV11-1
CDR3 protein: CASSITSKDVNTQYF; D gene: NA; V gene: TRBV11-2
CDR3 protein: CASSLEGANHYGYTF; D gene: TRBD1; V gene: TRBV28
CDR3 protein: CASSPSRQHAQYF; D gene: NA; V gene: TRBV7-2
CDR3 protein: CSAPGTNIQYF; D gene: NA; V gene: TRBV20-1
CDR3 protein: CASSRQLNTEAFF; D gene: NA; V gene: TRBV12-3/TRBV12-4
CDR3 protein: CASSRGTSRPTYEQYF; D gene: NA; V gene: TRBV5-6
CDR3 protein: CASSNKPGQAIPEAFF; D gene: TRBD1; V gene: TRBV6-2/TRBV6-3
CDR3 protein: CASSQDSRARGSPLHF; D gene: NA; V gene: TRBV3-1/TRBV3-2
CDR3 protein: CASSSLGGSGELFF; D gene: NA; V gene: TRBV7-9
CDR3 protein: CATQTGRTEAFF; D gene: NA; V gene: TRBV19
CDR3 protein: CATSRARQESDTQYF; D gene: NA; V gene: TRBV15
CDR3 protein: CASSLQRSRAGQETQYF; D gene: NA; V gene: TRBV28
CDR3 protein: CAGLTGLPNTGELFF; D gene: TRBD2; V gene: TRBV2
CDR3 protein: CASTRDSTDTQYF; D gene: NA; V gene: TRBV19
CDR3 protein: CASSQGQRDQPQHF; D gene: TRBD1; V gene: TRBV3-1/TRBV3-2
CDR3 protein: CASSLRNGNTIYF; D gene: NA; V gene: TRBV7-2